What follows are 13 T cell receptor beta chains derived from one specimen sequenced in a study of cytomegalovirus exposure and HLA in healthy donors. The table came from immunoSEQ multiplex PCR; TCRdb's copy has only in-frame clones and leaves some out. The sample carries roughly 300,000 clones, roughly 88% recorded once. The sample was PBMCs. The receptors shown here come from a woman aged 18 to 35 in good health and CMV-seronegative.

The rearrangement joins TRBV5-1 to TRBJ2-7; TRBD2 aligns across 12 bases. V shed 5 bases and J 3 bases; nucleotides not matched to a gene: 3. Germline V CDR1 and CDR2: SGHRS, YFSETQ. CDR3 size: 14 residues. The CDR3 loop is CASSKTSGSYEQYF. CDR3 bases: TGCGCCAGCAGTAAGACTAGCGGGAGCTACGAGCAGTACTTC.

The V and J genes are TRBV6-5 and TRBJ2-4; no clear D gene. CDR3 size: 14 residues. V lost 5 bases, J lost 4 bases, and 12 bases lay in between. Germline values: CDR1 MNHEY, CDR2 SVGAGI. CDR3 nucleotide sequence: TGTGCCAGCAGTCACGTAGAGAGGAAAAACATTCAGTACTTC. It specifies CASSHVERKNIQYF.

The V gene is TRBV4-3, the J gene TRBJ2-3; the D is unclear. This CDR3 is 17 amino acids long. CDR1 LGHNA and CDR2 YSLEER come from the germline V gene. Trimming cost V 0 bases and J 4 bases, with 17 bases left between them. The CDR3 is CASSQDPTEFGSDTQYF. The CDR3 nucleotides are TGCGCCAGCAGCCAAGATCCTACAGAGTTCGGATCAGATACGCAGTATTTT.

This CDR3 is CASSPGLLETQYF. The CDR3 coding sequence is TGTGCCAGCAGTCCGGGACTGTTAGAGACCCAGTACTTC. The V gene is TRBV2, the J gene TRBJ2-5; a weak D match, TRBD2 (6 bases). CDR3 length: 13 residues. Between the trimmed V and J ends, which lost 5 bases and 4 bases, there was a span of 11 bases. The V gene's germline CDR1 is SNHLY and CDR2 FYNNEI.

This chain links TRBV13 with TRBJ2-7; D gene unclear. CDR3 length: 15 residues. V dropped 0 bases and J dropped 0 bases, with 9 bases sitting between them. Germline values: CDR1 PRHDT, CDR2 FYEKMQ (reference sequence). In nucleotides, the CDR3 is TGTGCCAGCAGCTTAGGCCTGGCGGACTCCTACGAGCAGTACTTC. This encodes CASSLGLADSYEQYF.

This chain connects TRBV6-8 to TRBJ1-1, with TRBD1 as a possible D gene (5 bases). V was cut by 5 bases and J by 11 bases, with 15 bases left in between. Germline V CDR1 and CDR2: MNHGY, SAAAGT. CDR3 length: 12 amino acids. Here the CDR3 reads CASSPGQTAAFF. The CDR3 DNA reads as TGTGCCAGCAGTCCCGGACAAACCGCTGCTTTCTTT.

In regard to this clone: The sample contains more than one DNA sequence encoding this CDR3. The CDR3 here is CAISESTGTDTQYF. CDR3 coding DNA: TGTGCCATCAGTGAGTCCACAGGCACAGATACGCAGTATTTT. The V call is TRBV10-3, the J call TRBJ2-3; the D is unclear. This CDR3 is built from 14 residues. Germline CDR1 is ENHRY and CDR2 is SYGVKD. The V gene lost 0 bases and the J gene lost 1 base, with 5 bases spanning the gap.

This clone has just one count. V is TRBV28 and J is TRBJ2-2; D ambiguous. The CDR3 has 13 amino acids. Trimming left V 3 bases short and J 6 bases short, with 8 bases between. Germline V gene lookup returns CDR1 MDHEN and CDR2 SYDVKM. The CDR3 is CASSFRGAGELFF. CDR3 sequence (DNA): TGTGCCAGCAGTTTCCGAGGAGCCGGGGAGCTGTTTTTT.

CDR3 bases: TGTGCCAGCAGGCTCCAGGGGGCCGAGGGGAATGAGCAGTTCTTC. Its protein product is CASRLQGAEGNEQFF. V usage is TRBV27 and J usage is TRBJ2-1, with 8 bases that match TRBD1. V lost 6 bases and J lost 7; bases outside the gene matches: 11. In germline, CDR1 is MNHEY, CDR2 SMNVEV (reference sequence). This CDR3 comprises 15 residues.

The V gene is TRBV4-2, the J gene TRBJ1-1; no clear D gene. V was pared by 6 bases and J by 1 base, with 15 bases between. The CDR3 runs to 15 residues. Germline loops: CDR1 LGHNA, CDR2 YNFKEQ. CDR3: CASSLRTDKNTEAFF. CDR3 bases: TGTGCCAGCAGTCTCAGGACTGATAAGAACACTGAAGCTTTCTTT.

V usage is TRBV5-1 and J usage is TRBJ1-5, with D maybe TRBD1 (5 bases). Germline V gives CDR1 SGHRS, CDR2 YFSETQ. Trimming pared 1 base from V and 1 base from J, leaving 9 bases between. There are 15 residues in the CDR3. This CDR3 reads CASSLTGESNQPQHF. DNA for the CDR3: TGCGCCAGCAGCTTGACGGGGGAGAGCAATCAGCCCCAGCATTTT.

This chain joins TRBV5-6 and TRBJ1-2; no reliable D call. The CDR3 spans 12 residues. Trimming stripped 0 bases from V and 4 bases from J, with 4 bases between. The germline V gene encodes CDR1 SGHDT and CDR2 YYEEEE. CDR3 region: CASSLGSYGYTF. CDR3 DNA: TGTGCCAGCAGCTTGGGCAGCTATGGCTACACCTTC.

V gene TRBV19 combines with J gene TRBJ1-2; D is undetermined. The CDR3 has 12 residues. CDR1 and CDR2 from the germline V gene are LNHDA and SQIVND (reference sequence). The V and J ends lost 5 bases and 8 bases respectively, with 12 bases between them. CDR3 nucleotide sequence: TGTGCCAGTAGTGTCCCCCCGAGCGGCTACACCTTC. Amino acids: CASSVPPSGYTF.